The T cell receptor (beta chain) described here comes from a study of beta chain features in type 1 diabetes. Investigators reverse transcribed all isolated RNA, so they sequenced expressed TCRB transcripts. Deep immunoSEQ sequencing covered naive, central memory and regulatory T cell samples. TCRdb's table, derived via immunoSEQ multiplex PCR, lists solely in-frame clones and lacks some. The sample lists 600,000 to 700,000 clones; around 12% were seen once. About this clone: Its antigen is unidentified.

General study findings and limits: Moderate yet significant TCRB CDR3 shortening was seen in Type 1 diabetes patients in all four CD4+ subsets. Naive, central memory and regulatory TCRB repertoires appeared more similar among patients than healthy donors.

This CDR3 is built from 14 residues. This receptor was taken from a man under 40 with type 1 diabetes. The rearrangement links TRBV21-1 to TRBJ2-5; TRBD2 is the table's D call, not checked against the DNA. TRBV21-1 is marked as a pseudogene. The sample taken for sequencing was naive CD4+ T cells from blood. In DNA, the CDR3 is TGTGCCAGCAGCAAAGGGGGAGGGGGAGAGACCCAGTACTTC. It yields the protein CASSKGGGGETQYF.